These T cell receptor beta chains were read from a single sample in a study of OX40 agonist ivuxolimab in advanced cancers. Produced via immunoSEQ multiplex PCR; TCRdb's table is partial and in-frame only. The repertoire holds tens of thousands of clones, with approximately 86% as singletons. Source: CD4+ or CD8+ T cells sorted from blood, taken in a trial of the OX40 agonist ivuxolimab. These receptor sequences come from an adult with an advanced solid tumor such as melanoma, head and neck, liver or kidney cancer. Each CDR3 is given with its conserved first and last residue.

V gene: TRBV6-1; J gene: TRBJ1-6; CDR3 protein: CASSETPVGMSPLHF
V gene: TRBV6-5; J gene: TRBJ1-2; CDR3 protein: CAIKTGPNYGYTF
V gene: TRBV2; J gene: TRBJ1-4; CDR3 protein: CASSEGGNNEKLFF
V gene: TRBV6-5; J gene: TRBJ1-1; CDR3 protein: CASHLAYGMNTEAFF
V gene: TRBV5-1; J gene: TRBJ1-1; CDR3 protein: CASHGETEAFF
V gene: TRBV28; J gene: TRBJ1-5; CDR3 protein: CASSLLAGDQPQHF
V gene: TRBV5-8; J gene: TRBJ1-1; CDR3 protein: CASSVPNTEAFF
V gene: TRBV28; J gene: TRBJ1-5; CDR3 protein: CASSYLQTGQPQHF
V gene: TRBV27; J gene: TRBJ1-1; CDR3 protein: CASSLSGTGISTEAFF
V gene: TRBV6-5; J gene: TRBJ1-2; CDR3 protein: CASQGYLNYGYTF
V gene: TRBV6-7; J gene: TRBJ1-4; CDR3 protein: CASRGNEKLFF
V gene: TRBV25-1; J gene: TRBJ2-2; CDR3 protein: CASSEFTGPNTGELFF
V gene: TRBV29-1; J gene: TRBJ2-3; CDR3 protein: CSVELAREDWTDTQYF
V gene: TRBV2; J gene: TRBJ1-2; CDR3 protein: CASTGGQGASGGYTF
V gene: TRBV15; J gene: TRBJ2-3; CDR3 protein: CATSRTSGSTDTQYF
V gene: TRBV7-2; J gene: TRBJ1-1; CDR3 protein: CASSLVGQVNTEAFF
V gene: TRBV4-2; J gene: TRBJ2-7; CDR3 protein: CASSQAAPDYAYEQYF
V gene: TRBV10-2; J gene: TRBJ1-4; CDR3 protein: CASSGGVQGKKLFF
V gene: TRBV7-2; J gene: TRBJ2-3; CDR3 protein: CASSLTLNGEDTQYF
V gene: TRBV19; J gene: TRBJ1-5; CDR3 protein: CASSFGRANQPQHF
V gene: TRBV28; J gene: TRBJ1-1; CDR3 protein: CASCVGFGVAEAFF
V gene: TRBV5-5; J gene: TRBJ2-5; CDR3 protein: CASSPQQGRETQYF
V gene: TRBV10-3; J gene: NA; CDR3 protein: CAISGGRSSYEQYF
V gene: TRBV7-2; J gene: TRBJ2-1; CDR3 protein: CASTTHSGGGNEQFF
V gene: TRBV19; J gene: TRBJ1-2; CDR3 protein: CASSSRQTLYGYTF
V gene: TRBV4-2; J gene: NA; CDR3 protein: CASSQRETGLAASYEQYF
V gene: TRBV28; J gene: TRBJ2-5; CDR3 protein: CASSFRDPRETQYF
V gene: TRBV2; J gene: TRBJ1-4; CDR3 protein: CASSERGAEKLFF
V gene: TRBV5-1; J gene: TRBJ2-7; CDR3 protein: CASSQEVRESYEQYF
V gene: TRBV7-9; J gene: TRBJ1-1; CDR3 protein: CASSLARASVTEAFF
V gene: TRBV9; J gene: TRBJ2-2; CDR3 protein: CASSVEGDVWDTGELFF
V gene: TRBV19; J gene: TRBJ1-5; CDR3 protein: CASSRQLYSNQPQHF
V gene: TRBV10-3; J gene: TRBJ2-2; CDR3 protein: CAISPPLREGPYRAGELFF
V gene: TRBV11-2; J gene: TRBJ2-3; CDR3 protein: CASSLDPGGMSTDTQYF
V gene: TRBV9; J gene: TRBJ2-7; CDR3 protein: CASSALGVGGEQYF
V gene: TRBV27; J gene: TRBJ2-1; CDR3 protein: CASSPTGTSYEQFF
V gene: TRBV6-6; J gene: TRBJ1-1; CDR3 protein: CVSSFTNTEAFF
V gene: TRBV27; J gene: TRBJ2-3; CDR3 protein: CASSGARADTQYF
V gene: TRBV6-5; J gene: TRBJ1-3; CDR3 protein: CASNDRAGGNTIYF
V gene: TRBV9; J gene: TRBJ2-3; CDR3 protein: CASSVGGTDTQYF
V gene: TRBV5-5; J gene: TRBJ1-4; CDR3 protein: CASSLESGSNEKLFF
V gene: TRBV6-6; J gene: TRBJ1-2; CDR3 protein: CASDYTGQGYGYTF
V gene: TRBV13; J gene: TRBJ2-7; CDR3 protein: CASSLEGSEQYF